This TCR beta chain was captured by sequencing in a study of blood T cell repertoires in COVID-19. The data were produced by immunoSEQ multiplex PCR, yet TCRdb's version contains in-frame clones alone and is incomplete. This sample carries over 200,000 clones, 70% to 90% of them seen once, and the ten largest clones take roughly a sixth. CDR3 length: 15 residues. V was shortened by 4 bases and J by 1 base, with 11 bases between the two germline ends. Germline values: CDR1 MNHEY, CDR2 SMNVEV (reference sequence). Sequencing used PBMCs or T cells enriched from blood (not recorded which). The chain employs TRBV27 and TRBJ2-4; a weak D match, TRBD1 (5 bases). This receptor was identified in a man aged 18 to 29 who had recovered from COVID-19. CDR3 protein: CASSSSRAAKNIQYF. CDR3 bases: TGTGCCAGCAGTTCCTCCAGGGCTGCCAAAAACATTCAGTACTTC.